Sequencing of this T cell receptor beta chain was carried out in a study of beta chain features in type 1 diabetes. The study, taken as a whole, reports: A potential influence of HLA type upon TCRB rearrangement remained unresolved herein. Compared to healthy donors, patients appeared to have naive, central memory and Treg TCRB repertoires that were more alike. Diminished insertions and augmented deletions at VDJ junctions characterized type 1 diabetes patients.

The CDR3 is made up of 16 amino acids. The V segment lost 5 bases and the J segment 0 bases; nucleotides outside the gene matches: 10. Looked up from germline, CDR1 is SEHNR and CDR2 is FQNEAQ (reference sequence). The entirety of the isolated RNA underwent reverse transcription, so expressed TCRB transcripts were sequenced. Using immunoSEQ multiplex PCR, the repertoire was profiled, and TCRdb retains in-frame clones only, with some absent. The sample shows 350,000 to 400,000 clones, around 15% of them seen only once. Comment on this clone: Its specificity is not known.

It was via CD45RO/CCR7/CD25/CD127/CD95/CD27 that CD4+ naive, central memory, regulatory and stem cell-like memory cells were sorted. The sample consisted of naive CD4+ T cells from blood. The source is a woman between 18 and 29 years old in good health. The chain uses TRBV7-9 and TRBJ2-7; 7 nucleotides agree with TRBD1. CDR3 region: CASSQLHRGNSYEQYF. The CDR3 nucleotides read TGTGCCAGCAGCCAACTACACAGGGGAAACTCCTACGAGCAGTACTTC.